The entry below gives a single T cell receptor beta chain sequence along with its context. Its antigen remains unknown. The sample comes from a study of OX40 agonist ivuxolimab in advanced cancers. The study's findings and limits: Relative to CD4+, CD8+ T cells held more expanded clones on average. Among the lowest peripheral clonal expansion occurred in 0.1-3.0 mg/kg partial responders.

Germline CDR1 SGHTA, CDR2 FQGNSA. This CDR3 comprises 13 residues. With 5 bases removed from V and 3 bases from J, the gap between germline ends came to 11 bases. Assay: immunoSEQ multiplex PCR; the TCRdb copy retains only in-frame clones and omits some. The profile covers some 100,000 clones, with 90% appearing a single time and over 0.3% taken by the ten largest. This chain joins TRBV7-2 and TRBJ2-7; D gene unclear. This specimen consisted of CD4+ or CD8+ T cells sorted from blood, obtained in a trial of the OX40 agonist ivuxolimab. This TCR was sampled from an adult with an advanced solid tumor such as melanoma, head and neck, liver or kidney cancer. The CDR3 is CASSRQPNYEQYF. CDR3 sequence (DNA): TGTGCCAGCAGCCGCCAACCAAACTACGAGCAGTACTTC. Filled out from reference TRBV7-2 and TRBJ2-7, the complete variable domain reads GAGVSQSPSNKVTEKGKDVELRCDPISGHTALYWYRQSLGQGLEFLIYFQGNSAPDKSGLPSDRFSAERTGGSVSTLTIQRTQQEDSAVYLCASSRQPNYEQYFGPGTRLTVT.